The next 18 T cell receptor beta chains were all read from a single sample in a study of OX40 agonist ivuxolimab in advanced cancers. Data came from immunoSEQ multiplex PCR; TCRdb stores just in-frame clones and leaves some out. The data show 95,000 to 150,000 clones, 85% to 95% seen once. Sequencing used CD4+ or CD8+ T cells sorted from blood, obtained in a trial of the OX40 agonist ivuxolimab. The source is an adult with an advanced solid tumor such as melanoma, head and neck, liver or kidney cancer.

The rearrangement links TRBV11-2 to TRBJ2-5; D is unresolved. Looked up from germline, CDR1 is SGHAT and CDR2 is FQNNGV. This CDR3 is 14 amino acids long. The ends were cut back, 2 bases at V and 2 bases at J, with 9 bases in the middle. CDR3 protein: CASSLRRGQETQYF. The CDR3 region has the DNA TGTGCCAGCAGCTTACGAAGAGGACAAGAGACCCAGTACTTC.

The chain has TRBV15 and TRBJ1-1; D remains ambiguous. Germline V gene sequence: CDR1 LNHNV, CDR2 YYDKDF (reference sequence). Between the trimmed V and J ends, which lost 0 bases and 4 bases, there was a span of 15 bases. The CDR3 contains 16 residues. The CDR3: CATSRDRGQVITEAFF. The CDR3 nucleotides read TGTGCCACCAGCAGAGATCGAGGGCAGGTAATCACTGAAGCTTTCTTT. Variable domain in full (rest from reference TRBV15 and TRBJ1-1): DAMVIQNPRYQVTQFGKPVTLSCSQTLNHNVMYWYQQKSSQAPKLLFHYYDKDFNNEADTPDNFQSRRPNTSFCFLDIRSPGLGDTAMYLCATSRDRGQVITEAFFGQGTRLTVV.

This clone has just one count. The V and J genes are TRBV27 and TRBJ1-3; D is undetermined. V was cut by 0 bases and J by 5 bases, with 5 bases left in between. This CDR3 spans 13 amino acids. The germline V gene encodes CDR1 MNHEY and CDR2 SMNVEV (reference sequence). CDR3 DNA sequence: TGTGCCAGCAGTTTATCGTCTCGAAACACCATATATTTT. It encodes CASSLSSRNTIYF.

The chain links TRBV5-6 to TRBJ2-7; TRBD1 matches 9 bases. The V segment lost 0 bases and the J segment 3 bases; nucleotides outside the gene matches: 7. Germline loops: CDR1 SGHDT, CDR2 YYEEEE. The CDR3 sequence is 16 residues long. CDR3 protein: CASSLGLKDRGYEQYF. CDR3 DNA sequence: TGTGCCAGCAGCTTGGGTCTAAAGGACAGGGGCTACGAGCAGTACTTC.

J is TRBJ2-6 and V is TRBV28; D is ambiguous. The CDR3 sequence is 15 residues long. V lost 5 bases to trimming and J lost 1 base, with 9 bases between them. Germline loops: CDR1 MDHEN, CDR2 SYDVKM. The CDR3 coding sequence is TGTGCCAGCAGTCACTTGACGTCTGGGGCCAACGTCCTGACTTTC. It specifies CASSHLTSGANVLTF. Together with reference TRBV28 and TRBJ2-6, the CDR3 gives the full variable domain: DVKVTQSSRYLVKRTGEKVFLECVQDMDHENMFWYRQDPGLGLRLIYFSYDVKMKEKGDIPEGYSVSREKKERFSLILESASTNQTSMYLCASSHLTSGANVLTFGAGSRLTVL.

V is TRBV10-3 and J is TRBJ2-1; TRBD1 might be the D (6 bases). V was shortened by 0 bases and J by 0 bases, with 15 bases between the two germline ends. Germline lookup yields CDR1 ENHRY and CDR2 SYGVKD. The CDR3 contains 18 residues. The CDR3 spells CAISESSGPRGSYNEQFF. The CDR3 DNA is TGTGCCATCAGTGAGTCGTCCGGACCCAGGGGCTCCTACAATGAGCAGTTCTTC.

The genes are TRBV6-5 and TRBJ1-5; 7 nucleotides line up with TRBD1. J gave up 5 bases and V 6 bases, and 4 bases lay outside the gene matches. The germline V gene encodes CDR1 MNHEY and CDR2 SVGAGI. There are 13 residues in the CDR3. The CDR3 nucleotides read TGTGCCAGCAGGCACGGGACAGATCAGCCCCAGCATTTT. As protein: CASRHGTDQPQHF.

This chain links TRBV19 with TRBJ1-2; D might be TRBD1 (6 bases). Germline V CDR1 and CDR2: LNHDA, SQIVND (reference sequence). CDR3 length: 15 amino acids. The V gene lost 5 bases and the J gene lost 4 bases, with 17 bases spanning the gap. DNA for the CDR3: TGTGCCAGTAGTCGTCGGCAGGGGCTCAGCTATGGCTACACCTTC. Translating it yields CASSRRQGLSYGYTF. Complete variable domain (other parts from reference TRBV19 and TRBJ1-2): DGGITQSPKYLFRKEGQNVTLSCEQNLNHDAMYWYRQDPGQGLRLIYYSQIVNDFQKGDIAEGYSVSREKKESFPLTVTSAQKNPTAFYLCASSRRQGLSYGYTFGSGTRLTVV.

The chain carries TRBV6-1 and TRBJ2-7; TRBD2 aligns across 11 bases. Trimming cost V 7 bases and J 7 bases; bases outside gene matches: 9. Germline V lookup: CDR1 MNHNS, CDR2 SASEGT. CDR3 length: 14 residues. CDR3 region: CASKLLAGVEEQYF. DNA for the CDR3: TGTGCCAGCAAACTACTAGCGGGAGTGGAAGAGCAGTACTTC.

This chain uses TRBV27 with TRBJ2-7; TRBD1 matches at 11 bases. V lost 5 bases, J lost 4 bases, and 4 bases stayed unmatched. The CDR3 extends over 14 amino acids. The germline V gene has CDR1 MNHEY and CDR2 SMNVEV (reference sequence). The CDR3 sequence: CASSPGTGGYEQYF. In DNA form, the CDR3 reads TGTGCCAGCAGTCCCGGGACAGGGGGTTACGAGCAGTACTTC.

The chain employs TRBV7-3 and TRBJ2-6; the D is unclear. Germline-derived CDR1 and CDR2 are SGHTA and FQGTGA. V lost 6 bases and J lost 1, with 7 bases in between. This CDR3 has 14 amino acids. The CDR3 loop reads CASRGSSGANVLTF. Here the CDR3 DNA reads TGTGCCAGCAGGGGAAGTTCTGGGGCCAACGTCCTGACTTTC. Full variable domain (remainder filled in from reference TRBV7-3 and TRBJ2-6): GAGVSQTPSNKVTEKGKYVELRCDPISGHTALYWYRQSLGQGPEFLIYFQGTGAADDSGLPNDRFFAVRPEGSVSTLKIQRTERGDSAVYLCASRGSSGANVLTFGAGSRLTVL.

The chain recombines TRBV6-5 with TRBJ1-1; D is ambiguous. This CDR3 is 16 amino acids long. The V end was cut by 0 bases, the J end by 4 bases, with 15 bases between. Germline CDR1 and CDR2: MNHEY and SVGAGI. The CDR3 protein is CASSYSNDRFITEAFF. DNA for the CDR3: TGTGCCAGCAGTTACTCGAACGATAGGTTTATCACTGAAGCTTTCTTT.

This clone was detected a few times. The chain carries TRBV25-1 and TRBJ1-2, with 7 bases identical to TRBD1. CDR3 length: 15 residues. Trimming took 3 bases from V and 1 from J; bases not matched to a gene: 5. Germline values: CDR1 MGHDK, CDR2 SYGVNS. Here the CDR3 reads CASSDTTGHNYGYTF. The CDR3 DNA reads TGTGCCAGCAGTGATACGACAGGGCATAACTATGGCTACACCTTC.

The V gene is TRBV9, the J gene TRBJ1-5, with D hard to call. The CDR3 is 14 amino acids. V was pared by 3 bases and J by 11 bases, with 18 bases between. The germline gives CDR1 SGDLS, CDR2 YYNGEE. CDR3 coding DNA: TGTGCCAGCAGCGCGGCCCCCCCCATCCTGACCCAGCATTTT. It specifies CASSAAPPILTQHF.

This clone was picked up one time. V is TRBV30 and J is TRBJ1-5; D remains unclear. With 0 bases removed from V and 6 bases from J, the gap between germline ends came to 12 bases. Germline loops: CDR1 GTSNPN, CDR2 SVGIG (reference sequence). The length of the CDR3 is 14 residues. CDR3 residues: CAWSVLEVGQPQHF. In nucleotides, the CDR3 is TGTGCCTGGAGTGTACTCGAAGTGGGTCAGCCCCAGCATTTT.

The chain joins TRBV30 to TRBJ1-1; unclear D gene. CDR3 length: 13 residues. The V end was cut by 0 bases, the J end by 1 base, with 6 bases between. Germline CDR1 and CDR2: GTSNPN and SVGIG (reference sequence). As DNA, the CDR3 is TGTGCCTGGAGTGTAGCGGAGAACACTGAAGCTTTCTTT. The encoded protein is CAWSVAENTEAFF.

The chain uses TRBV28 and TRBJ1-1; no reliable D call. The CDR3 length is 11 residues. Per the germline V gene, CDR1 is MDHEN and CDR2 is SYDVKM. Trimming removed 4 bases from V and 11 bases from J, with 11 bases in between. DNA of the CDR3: TGTGCCAGCAGTTCGGGCATTGCCGCTTTCTTT. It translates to CASSSGIAAFF.

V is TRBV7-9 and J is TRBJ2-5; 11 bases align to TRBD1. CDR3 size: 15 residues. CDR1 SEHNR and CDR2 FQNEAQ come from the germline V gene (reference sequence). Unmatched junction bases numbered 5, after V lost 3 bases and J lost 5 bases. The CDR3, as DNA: TGTGCCAGCAGCTTCGGGACAGGGGGGCTGGAGACCCAGTACTTC. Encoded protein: CASSFGTGGLETQYF.